The clone carrying this TCR beta chain has a handful of counts. Its antigen is as yet unknown. cDNA synthesis used the whole RNA isolate, giving expressed TCRB sequences. The study sequenced naive, central memory and regulatory T cell samples to an average of approximately 4 million reads. Data came from immunoSEQ multiplex PCR; TCRdb stores just in-frame clones and leaves some out. The repertoire holds 620,000 or so clones, with 15% to 19% as singletons. These data originate in a study of beta chain features in type 1 diabetes. At the level of the study: Sorted cell examination encompassed roughly 98,000,000 cells across all samples.

V lost 6 bases to trimming and J lost 12 bases, with 14 bases between them. The V gene's germline CDR1 is MNHNY and CDR2 SVGAGI (reference sequence). This CDR3 is built from 12 residues. Overall study findings and caveats: Resolution of whether HLA type affects TCRB rearrangement was not achieved here.

The origin of this receptor is a man between 18 and 29 years old in good health. The source material was naive CD4+ T cells from blood. The V call is TRBV6-6, the J call TRBJ1-4; D possibly corresponds to TRBD1 (5 bases). In nucleotides, the CDR3 is TGTGCCAGCAGACCCGACAGAACCGAACTGTTTTTT. It encodes CASRPDRTELFF.